This T cell receptor (beta chain) was observed in a study of CD8+ T cells in alopecia areata. Germline values: CDR1 SGHDT, CDR2 YYEEEE. There are 15 residues in the CDR3. With V trimmed by 3 bases and J by 2 bases, 2 bases remained unmatched. Sequencing relied on a cDNA template that was reverse transcribed from extracted RNA. TCRdb keeps only in-frame clones here, not all; method: immunoSEQ multiplex PCR. The sample contains around 140,000 clones, 80% to 90% of which appear only once. The chain links TRBV5-6 to TRBJ1-3; 10 positions match TRBD1. This sequence was found in a human donor with alopecia areata. The sequencing here drew on CD8+ T cells sorted from blood, taken at week 0. The CDR3 region has the DNA TGTGCCAGCAGCTATGGACAGGGGGCTGGAAACACCATATATTTT. Protein product: CASSYGQGAGNTIYF.